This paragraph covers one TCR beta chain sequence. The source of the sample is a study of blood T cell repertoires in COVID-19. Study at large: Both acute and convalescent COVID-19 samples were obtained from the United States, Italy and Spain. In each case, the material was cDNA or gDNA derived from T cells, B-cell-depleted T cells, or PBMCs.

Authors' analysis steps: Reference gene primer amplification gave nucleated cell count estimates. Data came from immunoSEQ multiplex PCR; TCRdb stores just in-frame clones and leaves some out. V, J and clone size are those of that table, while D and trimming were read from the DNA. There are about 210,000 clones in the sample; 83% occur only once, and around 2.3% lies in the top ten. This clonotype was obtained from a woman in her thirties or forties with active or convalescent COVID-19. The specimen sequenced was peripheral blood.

CDR3 loop: CASSERGQGARDEQFF. The CDR3 DNA follows: TGTGCCAGCAGTGAACGCGGACAGGGGGCTAGGGATGAGCAGTTCTTC. V and J are TRBV2 and TRBJ2-1; TRBD1 aligns across 11 bases. Germline CDR1 and CDR2: SNHLY and FYNNEI. Losses at the gene ends were 2 bases for V and 8 bases for J; bases not matched to a gene: 8. This CDR3 contains 16 residues.